This TCR beta chain was obtained from a study of cytomegalovirus exposure and HLA in healthy donors. General study findings and limits: Most TCR beta V segments were productive about 87% or about 30% of the time in an earlier analysis.

The study ran its PCR with 60 Vbeta and 13 Jbeta primers. Method: immunoSEQ multiplex PCR; TCRdb's copy keeps in-frame clones and lacks some. Of around 230,000 clones listed, 82% are singletons. This clone was recorded only once. Its antigen is still unknown. Germline assignment: CDR1 LGHNA and CDR2 YNFKEQ. The CDR3 spans 18 residues. Losses at the gene ends were 2 bases for V and 7 bases for J; bases not matched to a gene: 12. This chain links TRBV4-2 with TRBJ2-1, with 12 bases identical to TRBD2. This receptor was taken from a man aged 35 to 55 in good health and CMV-seropositive. Material: PBMCs. The CDR3 sequence is CASSQLPGTSGFTNEQFF. The CDR3 region has the DNA TGTGCCAGCAGCCAACTTCCAGGGACTAGCGGGTTTACGAATGAGCAGTTCTTC.